The clone carrying this T cell receptor (beta chain) was found many times. The antigen is not known. This specimen comes from a study of T cell repertoires in cytomegalovirus infection. Study information: Recently identified HLA-C-restricted CMV epitopes were among the peptides used. Public TCR beta signatures marked donors with CMV infection and the matching HLA.

The V and J ends lost 7 bases and 4 bases, in that order; junction bases with no gene match: 8. Germline values: CDR1 SEHNR, CDR2 FQNEAQ (reference sequence). This CDR3 spans 15 amino acids. TCRdb ran MiXCR on the reads and lists one entry per CDR3 protein. Counted here are 50,000 or so distinct CDR3 sequences, roughly 19% occurring once; the ten biggest clones make up 50% to 65%. The rearrangement joins TRBV7-9 to TRBJ2-3, with TRBD2 identical over 10 bases. The TCR was taken from a human donor in good health (CMV status not recorded). Some clones in this sample may be carry-over from other donors' samples. Sequencing used CD8+ T cells from cultured PBMCs, obtained from culture after CMV antigen stimulation. CDR3: CASIHSGGLPDTQYF. DNA of the CDR3: TGTGCCAGCATTCATAGCGGGGGGTTGCCAGATACGCAGTATTTT. The full variable domain, rest sourced from reference TRBV7-9 and TRBJ2-3, is DTGVSQNPRHKITKRGQNVTFRCDPISEHNRLYWYRQTLGQGPEFLTYFQNEAQLEKSRLLSDRFSAERPKGSFSTLEIQRTEQGDSAMYLCASIHSGGLPDTQYFGPGTRLTVL.